These 8 T cell receptor beta chains came from one sample sequenced in a study of blood T cell repertoires in COVID-19. Assay used: immunoSEQ multiplex PCR; TCRdb lists only in-frame clones, some missing. The sample has over 300,000 clones; around 90% are singletons. Sequencing input: peripheral blood. The receptors shown here come from a man aged 35 to 55 with acute or convalescent COVID-19.

With regard to this clone: Different DNA sequences within this sample yield the same CDR3. The genes are TRBV5-6 and TRBJ2-4, with 10 bases fitting TRBD2. V shed 0 bases and J 6 bases; nucleotides not matched to a gene: 9. CDR1 is SGHDT, CDR2 YYEEEE, per germline. This CDR3 has 17 residues. In DNA form, the CDR3 reads TGTGCCAGCAGCTTGGTTAGGACTAGCGGAGATACAAACATTCAGTACTTC. This translates into CASSLVRTSGDTNIQYF. Supplemented by reference TRBV5-6 and TRBJ2-4, the full variable domain reads DAGVTQSPTHLIKTRGQQVTLRCSPKSGHDTVSWYQQALGQGPQFIFQYYEEEERQRGNFPDRFSGHQFPNYSSELNVNALLLGDSALYLCASSLVRTSGDTNIQYFGAGTRLSVL.

The chain uses TRBV5-1 and TRBJ1-1; D call uncertain. Germline V gene sequence: CDR1 SGHRS, CDR2 YFSETQ. This CDR3 is built from 14 residues. V was cut by 0 bases and J by 1 base, with 7 bases left in between. The chain's CDR3 is CASSLEQRNTEAFF. The CDR3 DNA reads as TGCGCCAGCAGCTTGGAACAGAGGAACACTGAAGCTTTCTTT.

The chain is built from TRBV5-4 and TRBJ2-1; 15 bases agree with TRBD2. V was clipped by 4 bases and J by 1 base; unmatched bases: 6. Germline-derived CDR1 and CDR2 are SGHNT and YYREEE (reference sequence). This CDR3 has 18 residues. For the CDR3, the DNA is TGTGCCAGCAGCACCGGACTAGCGGGGGGGGTTTCCTACAATGAGCAGTTCTTC. Encoded protein: CASSTGLAGGVSYNEQFF.

This rearrangement joins TRBV7-2 to TRBJ1-3; possibly TRBD1 for D (6 bases). This CDR3 has 14 amino acids. Germline V gives CDR1 SGHTA, CDR2 FQGNSA. V gave up 4 bases and J gave up 7 bases, with 14 bases separating them. For the CDR3, the DNA is TGTGCCAGCAGCTCCTGGGACAAGGTGAACACCATATATTTT. This codes for CASSSWDKVNTIYF.

This clone came up once. This chain uses TRBV10-3 with TRBJ1-3; no reliable D call. V lost 6 bases, J lost 1 base, and 16 bases lay in between. Germline lookup yields CDR1 ENHRY and CDR2 SYGVKD. The CDR3 sequence is 16 residues long. CDR3 residues: CAIRPYLDISGNTIYF. The CDR3 DNA is TGTGCCATCAGGCCCTATCTTGACATATCTGGAAACACCATATATTTT.

This chain uses TRBV11-3 with TRBJ1-6; weak D call: TRBD1 (6 bases). This CDR3 spans 19 amino acids. V was clipped by 0 bases and J by 0 bases, with 15 bases between them. Germline lookup yields CDR1 SGHNT and CDR2 YENEEA. The CDR3 sequence is CASSLDEMGAGSYNSPLHF. CDR3 nucleotide sequence: TGTGCCAGCAGCTTAGATGAAATGGGGGCTGGCTCCTATAATTCACCCCTCCACTTT.

The V and J genes are TRBV28 and TRBJ1-2; no clear D. CDR1 is MDHEN and CDR2 is SYDVKM in the germline V gene. This CDR3 has 13 residues. The V end was cut by 10 bases, the J end by 6 bases, with 18 bases between. The CDR3 sequence is CATTWLEQNGYTF. CDR3 in DNA: TGTGCCACTACGTGGTTGGAGCAGAATGGCTACACCTTC.

This chain uses TRBV6-2 or TRBV6-3 with TRBJ1-1; D gene uncertain. The CDR3 is made up of 16 amino acids. Germline V gene lookup returns CDR1 MNHEY and CDR2 SVGEGT. V lost 0 bases to trimming and J lost 7 bases, with 18 bases between them. CDR3 in amino acids: CASSYSTRGREDEAFF. In DNA, the CDR3 is TGTGCCAGCAGTTACTCGACGAGAGGGAGGGAAGATGAAGCTTTCTTT.